This is a list of T cell receptor beta chains from one sample in a study of T cells in localized non-small cell lung cancer. Method: immunoSEQ multiplex PCR; TCRdb's copy keeps in-frame clones and lacks some. The table lists 45,000 to 60,000 clones, roughly nine tenths of them singletons. This sample comprised PBMCs, obtained before any cancer treatment. These TCRs come from a man between 35 and 75 years old with stage II lung adenocarcinoma. Each CDR3 is given without its conserved first and last residue.

TRBV6-5 | ASSYRRDRGNEQF
TRBV2 | ASSLTRNTEAF
TRBV11-2 | ASSPRWESPLH
TRBV5-6 | ASSFPKLGLLNIQY
TRBV6-9 | ASTLGQGFRYGYT
TRBV7-2 | ASSFSGTRINEQF
TRBV27 | ASSPGQGVANYGYT
TRBV2 | ASSEALGGGTEAF
TRBV6-1 | ASSETTGYNSPLH
TRBV2 | ASSPSYSNQPQH
TRBV28 | ASSSRDRGQSSNQPQH
TRBV2 | ASSPRQEETGNTEAF
TRBV7-2 | ASSFQRTSAGYEQY
TRBV15 | ATSKGTSGDSPLH
TRBV7-9 | ASSLEGQGAYTQY
TRBV5-5 | ASSRTGVDNEQF
TRBV2 | ASSVRAPGTQY
TRBV6-1 | ASSEVGQMNTEAF
TRBV2 | ASSEEFPYEQY
TRBV2 | ASSATRPYSNQPQH
TRBV5-4 | ASSRRYRDDGYT
TRBV7-2 | ASDRNTEAF
TRBV19 | ASSIGSSYEQY
TRBV2 | ASSGARGAGQPQH
TRBV6-1 | ASSEFGRGLDQPQH
TRBV2 | ASSEARTVTSGNTIY
TRBV7-3 | ASSKGAESPLH
TRBV6-5 | ASTPGDSYQETQY
TRBV9 | ASSADGEGEPQH
TRBV19 | ASSMTGQGYNQPQH
TRBV6-5 | ASSYGSGGETQY
TRBV6-9 | ASSYGQGDEQY
TRBV12-2 | ASRLEAKGRGNYGYT
TRBV5-6 | ASSLGRITDTQY
TRBV5-1 | ASSLQQGVTEAF
TRBV30 | AWSDRVRNTEAF
TRBV4-1 | ASSQVSGGLQETQY
TRBV9 | ASSVGSRETQY
TRBV5-4 | ASSLGQGSPETQY
TRBV7-9 | ASSLDGKNYGYT
TRBV5-4 | ASSFIEETQY
TRBV19 | ASKRGTNEEKLF
TRBV2 | ASSGGALQPQH
TRBV29-1 | SVEDLHSIGKLF
TRBV6-9 | ASTPEGRRLF
TRBV27 | ASSLSRAQETQY
TRBV7-9 | ASSPRGIGTDTQY
TRBV15 | ATSRGVGTSNQPQH
TRBV18 | ASSAGRLSTNEKLF
TRBV29-1 | SALRPLNTEAF
TRBV4-1 | ASSQGLMGIRAPHLH
TRBV29-1 | SAAGREKLF